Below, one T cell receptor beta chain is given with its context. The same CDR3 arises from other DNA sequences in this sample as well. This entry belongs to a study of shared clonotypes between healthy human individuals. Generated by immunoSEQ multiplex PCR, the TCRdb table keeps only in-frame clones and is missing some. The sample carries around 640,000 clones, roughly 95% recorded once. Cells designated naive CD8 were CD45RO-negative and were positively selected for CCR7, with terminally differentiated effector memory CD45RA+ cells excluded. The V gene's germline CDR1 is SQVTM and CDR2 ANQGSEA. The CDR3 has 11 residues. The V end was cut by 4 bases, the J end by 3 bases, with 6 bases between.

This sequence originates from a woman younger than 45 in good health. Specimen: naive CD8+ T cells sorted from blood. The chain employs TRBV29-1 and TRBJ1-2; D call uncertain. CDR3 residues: CSVAWDYGYTF. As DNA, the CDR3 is TGCAGCGTTGCCTGGGACTATGGCTACACCTTC.